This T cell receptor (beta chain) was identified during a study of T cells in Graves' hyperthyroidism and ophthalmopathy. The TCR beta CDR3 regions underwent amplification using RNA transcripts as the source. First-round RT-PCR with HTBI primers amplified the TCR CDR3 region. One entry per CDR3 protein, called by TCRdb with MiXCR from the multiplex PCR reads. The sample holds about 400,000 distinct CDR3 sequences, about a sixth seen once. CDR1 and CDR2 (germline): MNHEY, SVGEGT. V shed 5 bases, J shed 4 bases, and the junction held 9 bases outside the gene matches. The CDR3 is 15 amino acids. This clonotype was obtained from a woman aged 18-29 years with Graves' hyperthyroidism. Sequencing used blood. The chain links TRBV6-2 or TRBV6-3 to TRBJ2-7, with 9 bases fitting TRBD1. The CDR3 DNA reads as TGTGCCAGCAGTGTGTTTCTGGGGACAGGGTACGAGCAGTACTTC. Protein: CASSVFLGTGYEQYF.